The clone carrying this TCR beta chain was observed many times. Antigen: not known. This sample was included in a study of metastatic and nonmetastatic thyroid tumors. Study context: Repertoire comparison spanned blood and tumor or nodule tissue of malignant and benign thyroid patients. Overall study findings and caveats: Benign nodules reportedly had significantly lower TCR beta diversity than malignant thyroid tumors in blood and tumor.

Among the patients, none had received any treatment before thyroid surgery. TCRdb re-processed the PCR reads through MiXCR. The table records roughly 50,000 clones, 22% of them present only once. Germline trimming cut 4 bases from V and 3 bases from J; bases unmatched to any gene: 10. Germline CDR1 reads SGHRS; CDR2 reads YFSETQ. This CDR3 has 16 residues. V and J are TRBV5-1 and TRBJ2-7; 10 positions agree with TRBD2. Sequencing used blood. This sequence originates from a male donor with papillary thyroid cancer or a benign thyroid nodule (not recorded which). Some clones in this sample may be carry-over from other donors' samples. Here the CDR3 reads CASSVGLAGAFYEQYF. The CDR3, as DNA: TGCGCCAGCAGCGTTGGGCTAGCGGGGGCTTTCTACGAGCAGTACTTC.